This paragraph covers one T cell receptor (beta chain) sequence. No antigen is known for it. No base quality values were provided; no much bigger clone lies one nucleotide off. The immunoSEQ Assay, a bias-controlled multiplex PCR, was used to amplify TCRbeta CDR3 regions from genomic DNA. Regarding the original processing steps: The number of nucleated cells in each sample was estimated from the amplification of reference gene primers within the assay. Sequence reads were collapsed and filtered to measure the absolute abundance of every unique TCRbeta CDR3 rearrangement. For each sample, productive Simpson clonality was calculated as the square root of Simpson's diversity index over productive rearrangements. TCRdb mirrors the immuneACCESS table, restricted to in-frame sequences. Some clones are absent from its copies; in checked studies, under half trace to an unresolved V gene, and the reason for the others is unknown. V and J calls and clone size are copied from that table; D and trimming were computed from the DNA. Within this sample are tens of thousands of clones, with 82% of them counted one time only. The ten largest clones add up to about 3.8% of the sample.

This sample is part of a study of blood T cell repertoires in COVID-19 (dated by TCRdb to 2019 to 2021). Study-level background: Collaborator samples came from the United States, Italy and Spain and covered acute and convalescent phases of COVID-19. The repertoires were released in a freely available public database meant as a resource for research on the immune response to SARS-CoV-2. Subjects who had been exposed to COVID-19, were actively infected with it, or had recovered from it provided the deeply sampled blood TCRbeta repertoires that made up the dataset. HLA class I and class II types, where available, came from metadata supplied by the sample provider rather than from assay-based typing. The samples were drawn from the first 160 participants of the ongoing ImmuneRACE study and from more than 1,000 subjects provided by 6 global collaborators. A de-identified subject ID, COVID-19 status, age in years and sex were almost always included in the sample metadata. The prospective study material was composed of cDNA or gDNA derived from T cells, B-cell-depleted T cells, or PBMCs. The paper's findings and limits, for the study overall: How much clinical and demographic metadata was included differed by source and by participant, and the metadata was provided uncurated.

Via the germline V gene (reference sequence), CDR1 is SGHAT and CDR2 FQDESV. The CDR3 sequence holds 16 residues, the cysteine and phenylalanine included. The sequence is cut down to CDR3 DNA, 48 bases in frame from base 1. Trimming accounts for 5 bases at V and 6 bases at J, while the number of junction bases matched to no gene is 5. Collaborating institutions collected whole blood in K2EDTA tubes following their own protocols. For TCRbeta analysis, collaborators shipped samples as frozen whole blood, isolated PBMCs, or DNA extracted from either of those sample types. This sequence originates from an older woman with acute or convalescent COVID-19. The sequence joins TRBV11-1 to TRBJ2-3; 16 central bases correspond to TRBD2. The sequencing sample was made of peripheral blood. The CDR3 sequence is CASSQGLAGGEDTQYF. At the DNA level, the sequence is TGTGCCAGCAGCCAGGGACTAGCGGGGGGGGAGGATACGCAGTATTTT.